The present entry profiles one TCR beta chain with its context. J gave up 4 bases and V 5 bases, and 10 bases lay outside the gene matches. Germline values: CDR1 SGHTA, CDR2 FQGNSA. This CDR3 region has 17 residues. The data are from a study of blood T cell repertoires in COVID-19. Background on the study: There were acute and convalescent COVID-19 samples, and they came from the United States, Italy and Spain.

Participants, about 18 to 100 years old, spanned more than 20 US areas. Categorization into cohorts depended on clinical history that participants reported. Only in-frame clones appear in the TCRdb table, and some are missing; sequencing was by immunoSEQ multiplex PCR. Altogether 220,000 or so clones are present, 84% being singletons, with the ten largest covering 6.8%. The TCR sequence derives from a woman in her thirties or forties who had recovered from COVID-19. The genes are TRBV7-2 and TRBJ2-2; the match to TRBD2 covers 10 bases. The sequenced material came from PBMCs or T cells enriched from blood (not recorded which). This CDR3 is CASSPWTSGRSTGELFF. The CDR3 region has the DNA TGTGCCAGCAGCCCCTGGACTAGCGGACGTTCCACCGGGGAGCTGTTTTTT.